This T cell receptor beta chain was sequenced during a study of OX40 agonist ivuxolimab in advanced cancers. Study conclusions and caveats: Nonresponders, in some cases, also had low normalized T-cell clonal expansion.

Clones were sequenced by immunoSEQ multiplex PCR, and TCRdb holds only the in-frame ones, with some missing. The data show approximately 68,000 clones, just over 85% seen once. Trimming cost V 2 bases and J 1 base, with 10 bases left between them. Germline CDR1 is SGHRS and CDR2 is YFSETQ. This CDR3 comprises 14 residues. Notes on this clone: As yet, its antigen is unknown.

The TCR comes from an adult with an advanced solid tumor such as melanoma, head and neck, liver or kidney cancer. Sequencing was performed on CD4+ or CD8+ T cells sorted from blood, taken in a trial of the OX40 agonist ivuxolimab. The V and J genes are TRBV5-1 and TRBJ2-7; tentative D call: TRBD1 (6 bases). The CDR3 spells CASSFEGTSYEQYF. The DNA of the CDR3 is TGCGCCAGCAGCTTCGAAGGGACATCCTACGAGCAGTACTTC.